Listed here are 4 T cell receptor beta chains from one sample, sequenced in a study of blood T cells in healthy people across ages. Sample-barcoded 5' priming and a J-beta primer mix drove a second PCR of about 6 to 12 cycles. TCRdb redid the calling of the 5' RACE reads with MiXCR, one entry per CDR3 protein. The table has 630,000 or so distinct CDR3 sequences, about 30% seen once; the top ten hold 15% to 17%. Sample: blood. Source of these receptors: a woman of 80 years or more in good health.

This clonotype was detected many times. V is TRBV6-5 and J is TRBJ1-6; 9 bases are shared with TRBD1. The CDR3 consists of 14 residues. The germline gives CDR1 MNHEY, CDR2 SVGAGI. J lost 10 bases, V lost 7 bases, and 8 bases had no gene match. The CDR3 sequence is CASTLQGANSPLHF. Here the CDR3 DNA reads TGTGCCAGCACCCTACAGGGGGCAAACTCACCCCTCCACTTT.

In its sample, this clonotype was seen many times. The V and J genes are TRBV3-1 and TRBJ2-3; 11 bases align to TRBD2. V was clipped by 4 bases and J by 0 bases; unmatched bases: 3. Germline lookup yields CDR1 LGHDT and CDR2 YNNKEL (reference sequence). The CDR3 is 16 residues long. The CDR3 protein is CASSRTSGGSTDTQYF. The CDR3, as DNA: TGTGCCAGCAGCCGTACTAGCGGGGGCAGCACAGATACGCAGTATTTT.

This clonotype was seen repeatedly, ten times or more. J is TRBJ1-6 and V is TRBV2, with a tentative D call TRBD1 (5 bases). Trimming took off 4 bases at V and 7 bases at J, with 14 bases between the two ends. The CDR3 sequence is 15 residues long. The germline V gene has CDR1 SNHLY and CDR2 FYNNEI. The CDR3 is CASSAWDRGNSPLHF. The CDR3 bases are TGTGCCAGCAGTGCGTGGGACCGCGGCAATTCACCCCTCCACTTT.

The chain links TRBV5-5 to TRBJ1-5; the D is unclear. Germline lookup yields CDR1 SGHKS and CDR2 YYEKEE (reference sequence). The CDR3 loop spans 16 amino acids. V shed 1 base and J shed 0 bases, with 11 bases lying between them. The DNA of the CDR3 is TGTGCCAGCAGCTTGCTGAACATGAATAGCAATCAGCCCCAGCATTTT. Amino acid sequence: CASSLLNMNSNQPQHF.